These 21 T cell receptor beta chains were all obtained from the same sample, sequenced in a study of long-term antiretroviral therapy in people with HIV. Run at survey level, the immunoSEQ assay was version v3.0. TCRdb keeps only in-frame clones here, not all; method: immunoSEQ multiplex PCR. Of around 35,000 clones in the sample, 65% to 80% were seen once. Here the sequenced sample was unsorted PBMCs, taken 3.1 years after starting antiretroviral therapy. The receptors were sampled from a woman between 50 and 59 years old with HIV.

The chain's CDR3 is CATKGPGNEKLFF. Written as DNA, the CDR3 is TGTGCCACTAAGGGCCCGGGTAATGAAAAACTGTTTTTT. The rearrangement joins TRBV6-6 to TRBJ1-4; unclear D gene. The V gene lost 10 bases and the J gene lost 4 bases, with 13 bases spanning the gap. Per the germline V gene, CDR1 is MNHNY and CDR2 is SVGAGI (reference sequence). CDR3 length equals 13 residues.

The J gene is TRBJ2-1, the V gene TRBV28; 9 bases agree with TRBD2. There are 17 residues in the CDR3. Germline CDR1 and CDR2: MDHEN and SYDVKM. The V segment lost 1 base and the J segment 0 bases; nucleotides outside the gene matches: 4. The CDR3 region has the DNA TGTGCCAGCAGTTTATCTACTAGCGGGTCCTCCTACAATGAGCAGTTCTTC. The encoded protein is CASSLSTSGSSYNEQFF.

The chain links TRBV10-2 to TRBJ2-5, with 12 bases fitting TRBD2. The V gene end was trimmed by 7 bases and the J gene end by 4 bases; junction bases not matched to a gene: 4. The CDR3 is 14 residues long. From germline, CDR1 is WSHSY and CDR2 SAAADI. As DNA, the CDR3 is TGCGCCAGCACGACTAGCGGGGGAGGAGAGACCCAGTACTTC. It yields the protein CASTTSGGGETQYF.

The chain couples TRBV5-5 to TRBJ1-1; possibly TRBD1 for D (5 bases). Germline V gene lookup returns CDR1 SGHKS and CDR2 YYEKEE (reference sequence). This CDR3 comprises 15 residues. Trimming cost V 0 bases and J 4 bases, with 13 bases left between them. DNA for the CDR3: TGTGCCAGCAGCTTGGGGCAGGGATATCTCACTGAAGCTTTCTTT. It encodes CASSLGQGYLTEAFF.

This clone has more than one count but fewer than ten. The CDR3 is CASRPGQGAYEQYF. The CDR3 nucleotides read TGTGCCAGCAGACCGGGACAGGGGGCGTACGAGCAGTACTTC. The V call is TRBV5-8, the J call TRBJ2-7; 12 nucleotides line up with TRBD1. Per germline, CDR1 SGHTS and CDR2 YDEGEE. This CDR3 has 14 residues. The trim removed 5 bases at V and 4 bases at J, leaving 4 bases unmatched.

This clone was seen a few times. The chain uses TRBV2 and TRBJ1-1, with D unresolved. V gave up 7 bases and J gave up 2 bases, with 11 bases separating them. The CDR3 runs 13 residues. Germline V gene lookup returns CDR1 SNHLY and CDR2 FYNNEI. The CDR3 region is CASILEGNTEAFF. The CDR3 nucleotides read TGTGCCAGCATTCTGGAGGGTAACACTGAAGCTTTCTTT. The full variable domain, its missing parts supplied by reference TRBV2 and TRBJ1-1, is EPEVTQTPSHQVTQMGQEVILRCVPISNHLYFYWYRQILGQKVEFLVSFYNNEISEKSEIFDDQFSVERPDGSNFTLKIRSTKLEDSAMYFCASILEGNTEAFFGQGTRLTVV.

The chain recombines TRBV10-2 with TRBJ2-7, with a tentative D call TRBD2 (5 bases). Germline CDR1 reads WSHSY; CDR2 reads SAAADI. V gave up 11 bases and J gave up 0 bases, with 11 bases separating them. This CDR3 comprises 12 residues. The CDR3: CAATGSSYEQYV. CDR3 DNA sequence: TGCGCCGCAACGGGAAGCTCCTACGAGCAGTACGTC.

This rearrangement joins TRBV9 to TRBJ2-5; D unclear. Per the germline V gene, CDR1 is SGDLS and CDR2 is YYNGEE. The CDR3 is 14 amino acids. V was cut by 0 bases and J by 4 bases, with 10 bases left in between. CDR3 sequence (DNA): TGTGCCAGCAGCGTAGGACTTTCGAGAGAGACCCAGTACTTC. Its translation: CASSVGLSRETQYF.

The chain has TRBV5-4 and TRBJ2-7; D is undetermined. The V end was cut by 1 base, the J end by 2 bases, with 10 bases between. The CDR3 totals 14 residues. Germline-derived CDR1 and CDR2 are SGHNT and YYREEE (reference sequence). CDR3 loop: CASSLCDGPYEQYV. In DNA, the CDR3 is TGTGCCAGCAGCTTGTGTGACGGACCCTACGAGCAGTACGTC.

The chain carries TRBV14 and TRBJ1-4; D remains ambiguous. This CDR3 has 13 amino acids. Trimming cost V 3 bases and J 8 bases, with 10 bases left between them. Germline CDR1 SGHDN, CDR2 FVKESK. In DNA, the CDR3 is TGTGCCAGCAGCCATGCCTGGAAGGAAAAACTGTTTTTT. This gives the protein CASSHAWKEKLFF.

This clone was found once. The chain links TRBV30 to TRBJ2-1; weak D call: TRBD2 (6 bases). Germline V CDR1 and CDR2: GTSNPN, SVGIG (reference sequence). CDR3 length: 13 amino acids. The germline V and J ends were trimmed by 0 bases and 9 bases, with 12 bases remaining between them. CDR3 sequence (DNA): TGTGCCTGGAGTGTACGGTTGGGAGGTGAGCAGTTCTTC. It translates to CAWSVRLGGEQFF.

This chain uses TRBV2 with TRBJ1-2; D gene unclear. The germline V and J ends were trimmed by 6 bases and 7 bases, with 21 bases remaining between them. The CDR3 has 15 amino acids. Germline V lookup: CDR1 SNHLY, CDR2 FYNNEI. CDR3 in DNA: TGTGCCAGCAGAAGAGGACTGTCCCTTAGCCGTGGCTACACCTTC. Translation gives CASRRGLSLSRGYTF.

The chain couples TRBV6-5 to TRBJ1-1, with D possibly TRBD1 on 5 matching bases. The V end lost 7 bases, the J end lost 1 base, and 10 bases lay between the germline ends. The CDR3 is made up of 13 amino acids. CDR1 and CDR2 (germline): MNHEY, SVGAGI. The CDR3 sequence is CASKGRWNTEAFF. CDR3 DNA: TGTGCCAGCAAGGGACGGTGGAACACTGAAGCTTTCTTT.

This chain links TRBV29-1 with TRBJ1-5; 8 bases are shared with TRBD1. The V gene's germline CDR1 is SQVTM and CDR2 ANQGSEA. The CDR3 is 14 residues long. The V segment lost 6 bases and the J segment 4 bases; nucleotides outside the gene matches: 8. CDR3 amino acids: CSVQGGEGNQPQHF. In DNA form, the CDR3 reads TGCAGCGTACAGGGGGGCGAAGGAAATCAGCCCCAGCATTTT.

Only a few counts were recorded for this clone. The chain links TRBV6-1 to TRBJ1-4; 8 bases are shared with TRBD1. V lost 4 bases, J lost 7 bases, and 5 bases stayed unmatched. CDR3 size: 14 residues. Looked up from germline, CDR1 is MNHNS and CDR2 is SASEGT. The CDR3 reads CASSVGQGAEKLFF. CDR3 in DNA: TGTGCCAGCAGTGTAGGACAGGGAGCTGAAAAACTGTTTTTT.

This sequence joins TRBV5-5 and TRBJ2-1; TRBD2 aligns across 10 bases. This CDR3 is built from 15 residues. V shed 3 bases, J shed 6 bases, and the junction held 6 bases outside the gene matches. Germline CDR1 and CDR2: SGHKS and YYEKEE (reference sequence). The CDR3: CASSSAGGYSNEQFF. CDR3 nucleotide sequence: TGTGCCAGCAGCTCAGCGGGGGGGTACTCCAATGAGCAGTTCTTC.

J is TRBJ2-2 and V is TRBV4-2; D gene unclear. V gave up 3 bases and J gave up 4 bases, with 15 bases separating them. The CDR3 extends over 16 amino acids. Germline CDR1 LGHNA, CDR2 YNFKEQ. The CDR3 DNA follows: TGTGCCAGCAGCCAGAAATGGAACGCAGGCACCGGGGAGCTGTTTTTT. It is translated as CASSQKWNAGTGELFF.

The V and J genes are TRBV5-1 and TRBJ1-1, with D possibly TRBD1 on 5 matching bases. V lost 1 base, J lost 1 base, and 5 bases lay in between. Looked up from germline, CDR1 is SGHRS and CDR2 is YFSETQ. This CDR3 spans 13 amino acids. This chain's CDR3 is CASSLTGNTEAFF. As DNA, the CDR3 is TGCGCCAGCAGCTTGACAGGGAACACTGAAGCTTTCTTT.

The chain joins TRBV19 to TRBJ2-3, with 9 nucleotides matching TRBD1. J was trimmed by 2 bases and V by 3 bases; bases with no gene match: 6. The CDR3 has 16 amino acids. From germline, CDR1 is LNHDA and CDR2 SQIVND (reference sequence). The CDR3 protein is CASSILDRGVTDTQYF. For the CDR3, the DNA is TGTGCCAGTAGTATTCTGGACAGGGGAGTCACAGATACGCAGTATTTT.

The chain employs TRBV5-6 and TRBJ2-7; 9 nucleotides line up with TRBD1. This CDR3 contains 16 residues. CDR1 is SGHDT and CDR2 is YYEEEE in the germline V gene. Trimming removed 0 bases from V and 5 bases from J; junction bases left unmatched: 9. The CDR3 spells CASSLGANRGPNEQYV. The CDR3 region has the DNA TGTGCCAGCAGCTTGGGGGCCAACAGGGGGCCCAACGAGCAGTACGTC.

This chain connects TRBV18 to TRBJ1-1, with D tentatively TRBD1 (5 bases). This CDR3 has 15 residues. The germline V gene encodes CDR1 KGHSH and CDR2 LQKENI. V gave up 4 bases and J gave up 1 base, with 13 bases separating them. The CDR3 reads CASSLGQGRNTEAFF. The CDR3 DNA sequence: TGTGCCAGCTCACTCGGGCAGGGCCGGAACACTGAAGCTTTCTTT.